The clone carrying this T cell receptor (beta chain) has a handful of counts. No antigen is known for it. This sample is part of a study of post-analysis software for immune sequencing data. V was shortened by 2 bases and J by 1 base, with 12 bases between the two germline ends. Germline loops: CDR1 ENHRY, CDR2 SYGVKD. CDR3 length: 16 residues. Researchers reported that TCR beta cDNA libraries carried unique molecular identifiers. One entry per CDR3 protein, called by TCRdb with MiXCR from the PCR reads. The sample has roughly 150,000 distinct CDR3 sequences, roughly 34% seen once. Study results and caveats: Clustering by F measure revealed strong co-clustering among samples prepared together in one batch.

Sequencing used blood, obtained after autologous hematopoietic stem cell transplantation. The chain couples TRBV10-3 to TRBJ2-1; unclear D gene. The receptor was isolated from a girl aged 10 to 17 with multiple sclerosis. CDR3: CAISEELPESYNEQFF. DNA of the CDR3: TGTGCCATCAGTGAGGAGCTTCCCGAGTCCTACAATGAGCAGTTCTTC.